This record concerns one TCR beta chain sequence. Assay: immunoSEQ multiplex PCR; the TCRdb copy retains only in-frame clones and omits some. The repertoire holds a few hundred thousand clones, 89% seen once, with 2.5% to 3.5% in the top ten. The record originates from a study of blood T cell repertoires in COVID-19. Overall study context: T cells, B-cell-depleted T cells, or PBMCs supplied cDNA or gDNA.

Germline CDR1 reads SGHKS; CDR2 reads YYEKEE (reference sequence). This CDR3 comprises 17 residues. V lost 3 bases and J lost 2; bases outside the gene matches: 10. The sequence was obtained from a woman aged 30 to 39 with COVID-19, enrolled during active disease. The material sequenced was peripheral blood. V is TRBV5-5 and J is TRBJ2-3; 9 bases map to TRBD1. The CDR3 DNA sequence: TGTGCCAGCAGCTGGGGGAGCGGGACAGGGTTCACAGATACGCAGTATTTT. Its translation is CASSWGSGTGFTDTQYF.